A selection of T cell receptor beta chains follows, all from one sample in a study of OX40 agonist ivuxolimab in advanced cancers. Libraries were prepared by immunoSEQ multiplex PCR; TCRdb keeps only in-frame clonotypes and omits some of them. The table has tens of thousands of clones, approximately 88% seen once. The sequencing used CD4+ or CD8+ T cells sorted from blood, collected in a trial of the OX40 agonist ivuxolimab. The receptors derive from an adult with an advanced solid tumor such as melanoma, head and neck, liver or kidney cancer. CDR3s include the opening cysteine and the closing phenylalanine or tryptophan. A D gene is named only where the DNA matches it firmly. The listing skips clone size in some rows; elsewhere it reads once, few, many or a size class.

CDR3 protein: CASSTKRGSSYEQYF
CDR3 DNA: TGCGCCAGCAGCACCAAGAGGGGGAGCTCCTACGAGCAGTACTTC
J gene: TRBJ2-7
D gene: NA
clone size: NA
V gene: TRBV5-1

CDR3 protein: CASSARQALETQYF
CDR3 DNA: TGTGCCAGCAGTGCTAGACAGGCGTTAGAGACCCAGTACTTC
J gene: TRBJ2-5
D gene: NA
clone size: NA
V gene: TRBV27

CDR3 protein: CAWSGGGWYSNQPQHF
CDR3 DNA: TGTGCCTGGAGTGGGGGGGGCTGGTATAGCAATCAGCCCCAGCATTTT
J gene: TRBJ1-5
D gene: NA
clone size: NA
V gene: TRBV30

CDR3 protein: CASKFGGSYGYTF
CDR3 DNA: TGTGCCAGCAAGTTTGGGGGCAGCTATGGCTACACCTTC
J gene: TRBJ1-2
D gene: NA
clone size: NA
V gene: TRBV6-1

CDR3 protein: CASTSPLAGVTDTQYF
CDR3 DNA: TGTGCCTCAACCTCGCCCCTAGCGGGGGTCACAGATACGCAGTATTTT
J gene: TRBJ2-3
D gene: TRBD2
clone size: NA
V gene: TRBV2

CDR3 protein: CASSPRTGSDYGYTF
CDR3 DNA: TGTGCCAGCAGCCCCCGGACAGGTTCAGACTATGGCTACACCTTC
J gene: TRBJ1-2
D gene: TRBD1
clone size: NA
V gene: TRBV7-9

CDR3 protein: CASSLQGLRGTGELFF
CDR3 DNA: TGTGCCAGCAGCCTGCAGGGGCTCCGAGGCACCGGGGAGCTGTTTTTT
J gene: TRBJ2-2
D gene: NA
clone size: NA
V gene: TRBV5-8

CDR3 protein: CASSVDRETSQEQYF
CDR3 DNA: TGCGCCAGCAGCGTGGACAGGGAAACCTCTCAAGAGCAGTACTTC
J gene: TRBJ2-7
D gene: TRBD1
clone size: NA
V gene: TRBV5-1

CDR3 protein: CASSFGGFSNTIYF
CDR3 DNA: TGCGCCAGCAGCTTCGGGGGGTTTAGCAACACCATATATTTT
J gene: TRBJ1-3
D gene: NA
clone size: NA
V gene: TRBV5-1

CDR3 protein: CASSLEGGSGNTIYF
CDR3 DNA: TGTGCCAGCAGCTTAGAAGGGGGCTCGGGAAACACCATATATTTT
J gene: TRBJ1-3
D gene: TRBD1
clone size: NA
V gene: TRBV7-2

CDR3 protein: CASSPNGLVVGEQYF
CDR3 DNA: TGTGCCAGCTCACCAAACGGACTCGTCGTAGGCGAGCAGTACTTC
J gene: TRBJ2-7
D gene: NA
clone size: few
V gene: TRBV18

CDR3 protein: CASSQIAGDSPDTQYF
CDR3 DNA: TGCGCCAGCAGCCAAATAGCGGGAGACTCTCCAGATACGCAGTATTTT
J gene: TRBJ2-3
D gene: TRBD2
clone size: NA
V gene: TRBV4-1

CDR3 protein: CASSETLRGSTDTQYF
CDR3 DNA: TGTGCCAGCAGTGAGACATTGCGGGGGAGCACAGATACGCAGTATTTT
J gene: TRBJ2-3
D gene: TRBD2
clone size: NA
V gene: TRBV9

CDR3 protein: CARRVTGRDTEAFF
CDR3 DNA: TGTGCCAGACGAGTGACGGGCAGGGATACTGAAGCTTTCTTT
J gene: TRBJ1-1
D gene: NA
clone size: NA
V gene: TRBV2

CDR3 protein: CASSRDILNTGELFF
CDR3 DNA: TGTGCCAGCAGCCGGGACATCCTGAACACCGGGGAGCTGTTTTTT
J gene: TRBJ2-2
D gene: NA
clone size: NA
V gene: TRBV7-9

CDR3 protein: CASSFTDNYGYTF
CDR3 DNA: TGCGCCAGCAGCTTCACGGATAACTATGGCTACACCTTC
J gene: TRBJ1-2
D gene: NA
clone size: NA
V gene: TRBV4-1

CDR3 protein: CASSLGGRGDYGYTF
CDR3 DNA: TGTGCCAGCAGCTTAGGCGGCCGCGGGGACTATGGCTACACCTTC
J gene: TRBJ1-2
D gene: NA
clone size: NA
V gene: TRBV7-6

CDR3 protein: CASRDSNSGEKLFF
CDR3 DNA: TGTGCCAGCAGAGACAGTAACAGTGGAGAAAAACTGTTTTTT
J gene: TRBJ1-4
D gene: NA
clone size: NA
V gene: TRBV9

CDR3 protein: CASRDRRGGTDTQYF
CDR3 DNA: TGTGCCAGCAGGGACCGCAGGGGGGGTACGGATACGCAGTATTTT
J gene: TRBJ2-3
D gene: NA
clone size: NA
V gene: TRBV6-5

CDR3 protein: CASSRTPGTGGFSAEAFF
CDR3 DNA: TGTGCCAGCAGCCGCACTCCCGGGACAGGGGGCTTTTCGGCTGAAGCTTTCTTT
J gene: TRBJ1-1
D gene: TRBD1
clone size: NA
V gene: TRBV7-9

CDR3 protein: CASSRTGGVYGYTF
CDR3 DNA: TGTGCCAGTAGTAGGACAGGGGGCGTCTATGGCTACACCTTC
J gene: TRBJ1-2
D gene: TRBD1
clone size: NA
V gene: TRBV19

CDR3 protein: CASGLVLGRRDTEAFF
CDR3 DNA: TGTGCTAGTGGTTTGGTACTTGGCAGGAGGGACACTGAAGCTTTCTTT
J gene: TRBJ1-1
D gene: NA
clone size: NA
V gene: TRBV12-5

CDR3 protein: CASSGSRDEQQFF
CDR3 DNA: TGTGCCAGCAGTGGTAGCAGGGATGAGCAGCAGTTCTTC
J gene: TRBJ2-1
D gene: NA
clone size: NA
V gene: TRBV6-5

CDR3 protein: CASSLTGRGLAGDPLGEQFF
CDR3 DNA: TGTGCCAGCAGCTTAACCGGCAGGGGACTAGCGGGGGACCCATTGGGTGAGCAGTTCTTC
J gene: TRBJ2-1
D gene: TRBD2
clone size: NA
V gene: TRBV7-3

CDR3 protein: CASSQEPGLRETQYF
CDR3 DNA: TGTGCCAGCAGCCAAGAACCGGGACTAAGGGAGACCCAGTACTTC
J gene: TRBJ2-5
D gene: TRBD2
clone size: NA
V gene: TRBV4-2

CDR3 protein: CASSLAGRGETQYF
CDR3 DNA: TGCGCCAGCAGCTTGGCCGGCAGGGGTGAGACCCAGTACTTC
J gene: TRBJ2-5
D gene: NA
clone size: NA
V gene: TRBV5-1

CDR3 protein: CASSSARADTQYF
CDR3 DNA: TGTGCCAGCAGTTCAGCGAGGGCAGATACGCAGTATTTT
J gene: TRBJ2-3
D gene: NA
clone size: NA
V gene: TRBV28

CDR3 protein: CASSTGTGVGYTF
CDR3 DNA: TGTGCCAGCAGCACAGGGACAGGGGTTGGCTACACCTTC
J gene: TRBJ1-2
D gene: TRBD1
clone size: NA
V gene: TRBV11-1

CDR3 protein: CASSLATQETQYF
CDR3 DNA: TGTGCCAGCAGCTTAGCGACCCAAGAGACCCAGTACTTC
J gene: TRBJ2-5
D gene: NA
clone size: few
V gene: TRBV7-6

CDR3 protein: CAWSSGVAGNTIYF
CDR3 DNA: TGTGCCTGGAGTTCGGGGGTAGCAGGAAACACCATATATTTT
J gene: TRBJ1-3
D gene: NA
clone size: NA
V gene: TRBV30